This T cell receptor beta chain was sequenced for a study of STAT5B mutations in CD4+ large granular lymphocyte leukemia. Buffy coats from healthy blood donors served as controls. This was a survey-level run. TCRdb's table, derived via immunoSEQ multiplex PCR, lists solely in-frame clones and lacks some. Of about 26,000 clones in the sample, approximately 80% were seen once. The V and J ends lost 1 base and 5 bases respectively, with 7 bases between them. The CDR3 runs to 14 residues. The germline V gene has CDR1 SGDLS and CDR2 YYNGEE. Sequencing was carried out using CD4+ T cells from blood buffy coats. The TCR was taken from a human donor in good health. The chain uses TRBV9 and TRBJ1-6, with unresolved D. The CDR3, as DNA: TGTGCCAGCAGCGTACAGCCCGATAATTCACCCCTCCACTTT. Translated: CASSVQPDNSPLHF.